This T cell receptor (beta chain) emerged from a study of patients and donors after allogeneic stem cell transplantation. This clonotype came up many times. The CDR3 is made up of 12 amino acids. Trimming left V 7 bases short and J 4 bases short, with 10 bases between. The germline V gene has CDR1 DFQATT and CDR2 SNEGSKA (reference sequence). TCRdb called the RT-PCR reads again in MiXCR, with one record for every CDR3 protein. The profile shows about 87,000 distinct CDR3 sequences, 5% of them singletons. Material for sequencing was blood, either unsorted or a sorted T cell fraction (not recorded which). The origin of this receptor is a human donor who was either an allogeneic HSCT recipient or a stem cell or donor lymphocyte infusion donor (not recorded which). It is not recorded whose cells these are; they may come from a transplant donor. The chain recombines TRBV20-1 with TRBJ1-4; D gene unclear. CDR3: CSVPHVNEKLFF. Written as DNA, the CDR3 is TGCAGTGTGCCCCACGTTAATGAAAAACTGTTTTTT.